One sample yielded the 24 T cell receptor beta chains listed below, sequenced in a study of blood T cell repertoires in COVID-19. Libraries were prepared by immunoSEQ multiplex PCR; TCRdb keeps only in-frame clonotypes and omits some of them. The table shows 55,000 to 65,000 clones, with 79% occurring only once. The sequenced sample consisted of peripheral blood. Receptors originate from a man in his sixties with acute or convalescent COVID-19.

This clone was counted once. The chain is built from TRBV2 and TRBJ2-5; D is perhaps TRBD2 (6 bases). This CDR3 has 14 amino acids. Trimming removed 5 bases from V and 1 base from J, with 11 bases in between. Germline CDR1 and CDR2: SNHLY and FYNNEI. The CDR3 here is CASSKGLLQETQYF. The CDR3 region has the DNA TGTGCCAGCAGTAAGGGACTTCTCCAAGAGACCCAGTACTTC.

The genes are TRBV6-5 and TRBJ1-6; maybe TRBD1 (6 bases). The germline CDR1 and CDR2 sequences are MNHEY and SVGAGI. Trimming pared 2 bases from V and 3 bases from J, leaving 11 bases between. CDR3 length equals 16 residues. CDR3 in DNA: TGTGCCAGCAGTTACGCAGGGGATGGCTATAATTCACCCCTCCACTTT. Its protein is CASSYAGDGYNSPLHF.

This clone has a handful of counts. The chain couples TRBV12-3 or TRBV12-4 to TRBJ1-6; no firm D call. V shed 6 bases and J shed 11 bases, with 11 bases lying between them. This CDR3 region has 12 residues. Here the CDR3 DNA reads TGTGCCAGCAGCAAGATCGGGACACCCCTCCACTTT. Amino acid sequence: CASSKIGTPLHF.

The chain has TRBV30 and TRBJ1-4; the D gene is possibly TRBD1 (6 bases). CDR1 GTSNPN and CDR2 SVGIG come from the germline V gene (reference sequence). The CDR3 has 15 amino acids. The V end lost 5 bases, the J end lost 1 base, and 14 bases lay between the germline ends. For the CDR3, the DNA is TGTGCCTGGGGTCCAGGGGATGGAACTAATGAAAAACTGTTTTTT. It translates to CAWGPGDGTNEKLFF.

The chain is built from TRBV6-5 and TRBJ1-1; TRBD1 might be the D (5 bases). V was cut by 10 bases and J by 3 bases, with 12 bases left in between. Germline assignment: CDR1 MNHEY and CDR2 SVGAGI. CDR3 length: 12 residues. The CDR3 nucleotides read TGTGCCACCCAGGGTCCGCACACTGAAGCTTTCTTT. As protein: CATQGPHTEAFF.

The chain uses TRBV15 and TRBJ1-6; 12 bases line up with TRBD1. The germline V gene encodes CDR1 LNHNV and CDR2 YYDKDF (reference sequence). The J segment lost 2 bases and the V segment lost 3 bases, leaving 2 bases of the junction unmatched. The CDR3 contains 17 residues. CDR3 nucleotides: TGTGCCACCAGCAGGGGACAGGGGGCCACCTATAATTCACCCCTCCACTTT. The encoded protein is CATSRGQGATYNSPLHF.

As for this clone: The junction departs from germline at one end; a sequencing error may be responsible. The J gene is TRBJ2-5, the V gene TRBV7-7; D gene ambiguous. Germline V gene data show CDR1 as SSHAT and CDR2 as FNYEAQ (reference sequence). This CDR3 contains 13 residues. In DNA form, the CDR3 reads TGTGCTAGCAGCTTAGAATACGGAGAGACCCAGTACTTC. Residues: CASSLEYGETQYF.

The chain links TRBV6-1 to TRBJ2-7; weak D call: TRBD1 (5 bases). Germline CDR1 MNHNS, CDR2 SASEGT. There are 17 residues in the CDR3. Trimming stripped 0 bases from V and 2 bases from J, with 17 bases between. The CDR3 region is CASSEALQGRKTYEQYF. The CDR3 DNA reads TGTGCCAGCAGTGAAGCGCTTCAGGGCCGTAAAACCTACGAGCAGTACTTC.

A few counts support this clone. The V gene is TRBV5-1, the J gene TRBJ1-1; D not resolved. The CDR3 has 14 residues. V lost 0 bases and J 0 bases, leaving 6 bases between the germline ends. From germline, CDR1 is SGHRS and CDR2 YFSETQ. The CDR3: CASSLGTLNTEAFF. The DNA for the CDR3 is TGCGCCAGCAGCTTGGGGACTTTGAACACTGAAGCTTTCTTT. The full variable domain, its missing parts supplied by reference TRBV5-1 and TRBJ1-1, is KAGVTQTPRYLIKTRGQQVTLSCSPISGHRSVSWYQQTPGQGLQFLFEYFSETQRNKGNFPGRFSGRQFSNSRSEMNVSTLELGDSALYLCASSLGTLNTEAFFGQGTRLTVV.

The chain joins TRBV30 to TRBJ2-5; 8 bases agree with TRBD1. Per the germline V gene, CDR1 is GTSNPN and CDR2 is SVGIG (reference sequence). With 0 bases clipped from V and 3 bases from J, the junction kept 6 bases outside the gene matches. The CDR3 consists of 15 residues. This chain's CDR3 is CAWSVTGAGKETQYF. The CDR3 DNA reads as TGTGCCTGGAGTGTGACAGGGGCGGGGAAAGAGACCCAGTACTTC.

V gene TRBV30 combines with J gene TRBJ1-6; 7 bases fit TRBD1. J was trimmed by 8 bases and V by 3 bases; bases with no gene match: 10. The CDR3 is made up of 15 amino acids. Per the germline V gene, CDR1 is GTSNPN and CDR2 is SVGIG (reference sequence). The CDR3 region is CAWRDVRGSHSPLHF. In nucleotides, the CDR3 is TGTGCCTGGAGGGACGTCAGGGGGTCCCATTCACCCCTCCACTTT.

This clone turned up a few times. The V gene is TRBV9, the J gene TRBJ2-5; TRBD2 might be the D (7 bases). Trimming removed 4 bases from V and 4 bases from J, with 20 bases in between. The CDR3 contains 16 residues. In germline, CDR1 is SGDLS, CDR2 YYNGEE. As DNA, the CDR3 is TGTGCCAGCAGCCCTCATGGGGGGGCCGCGTTAGAGACCCAGTACTTC. It is translated as CASSPHGGAALETQYF. The variable domain in full, with the rest retrieved from reference TRBV9 and TRBJ2-5, is DSGVTQTPKHLITATGQRVTLRCSPRSGDLSVYWYQQSLDQGLQFLIQYYNGEERAKGNILERFSAQQFPDLHSELNLSSLELGDSALYFCASSPHGGAALETQYFGPGTRLLVL.

The V call is TRBV11-2, the J call TRBJ1-6; no firm D call. V lost 4 bases to trimming and J lost 6 bases, with 4 bases between them. CDR1 SGHAT and CDR2 FQNNGV come from the germline V gene. CDR3 length: 12 residues. The CDR3 loop is CASSYGNSPLHF. The CDR3 DNA reads TGTGCCAGCAGCTACGGTAATTCACCCCTCCACTTT.

This chain joins TRBV15 and TRBJ2-3; perhaps TRBD2 as D (5 bases). From germline, CDR1 is LNHNV and CDR2 YYDKDF (reference sequence). V lost 0 bases and J lost 1, with 14 bases in between. The CDR3 is 17 amino acids. CDR3 sequence reads: CATSRDTARAGTDTQYF. DNA for the CDR3: TGTGCCACCAGCAGAGATACAGCGAGGGCTGGCACAGATACGCAGTATTTT. The complete variable domain, with remaining parts taken from reference TRBV15 and TRBJ2-3, reads DAMVIQNPRYQVTQFGKPVTLSCSQTLNHNVMYWYQQKSSQAPKLLFHYYDKDFNNEADTPDNFQSRRPNTSFCFLDIRSPGLGDTAMYLCATSRDTARAGTDTQYFGPGTRLTVL.

Only a few counts were recorded for this clone. The rearrangement uses TRBV29-1 and TRBJ1-4; 7 bases are a match to TRBD1. Germline V lookup: CDR1 SQVTM, CDR2 ANQGSEA. The CDR3 totals 13 residues. After removal of 8 bases from V and 4 bases from J, the junction contained 7 bases not matched to a gene. The CDR3 spells CSSRQGGNEKLFF. CDR3 DNA sequence: TGCAGCTCCCGACAGGGCGGTAATGAAAAACTGTTTTTT.

In this sample, this clone turned up once. The chain joins TRBV5-1 to TRBJ2-1; maybe TRBD1 (5 bases). CDR1 and CDR2 (germline): SGHRS, YFSETQ. Between the trimmed V and J ends, which lost 0 bases and 4 bases, there was a span of 14 bases. The CDR3 has 16 residues. This CDR3 is CASSLASQGAYNEQFF. Written as DNA, the CDR3 is TGCGCCAGCAGCTTGGCGTCGCAGGGTGCGTACAATGAGCAGTTCTTC.

The sample holds one count of this clone. Written as DNA, the CDR3 is TGTGCCAGCTCAGGGGCTTTTAGCACAGATACGCAGTATTTT. It specifies CASSGAFSTDTQYF. The chain carries TRBV18 and TRBJ2-3, with a possible D match to TRBD1 (5 bases). The germline V and J ends were trimmed by 5 bases and 0 bases, with 9 bases remaining between them. The germline V gene encodes CDR1 KGHSH and CDR2 LQKENI. The CDR3 is made up of 14 amino acids.

CDR3 in DNA: TGTGCCAGCAGCTGGGGACAGCCCCACACTGAAGCTTTCTTT. Translation gives CASSWGQPHTEAFF. This chain links TRBV5-8 with TRBJ1-1, with 7 bases lining up with TRBD1. CDR1 and CDR2 (germline): SGHTS, YDEGEE. V trimming: 3 bases; J trimming: 3 bases; junction bases outside the gene matches: 5. The CDR3 has 14 amino acids.

This clone was counted between two and nine times. The chain links TRBV29-1 to TRBJ2-7; the D is unclear. The CDR3 runs to 12 residues. V lost 4 bases to trimming and J lost 2 bases, with 9 bases between them. Germline CDR1 SQVTM, CDR2 ANQGSEA. The DNA of the CDR3 is TGCAGCGTTGGTCACGGAGCCTACGAGCAGTACTTC. Its protein is CSVGHGAYEQYF.

This chain links TRBV9 with TRBJ2-2; 15 nucleotides agree with TRBD2. Germline V gene sequence: CDR1 SGDLS, CDR2 YYNGEE. V was pared by 4 bases and J by 4 bases, with 2 bases of the junction left unmatched. The CDR3 is 16 residues long. In nucleotides, the CDR3 is TGTGCCAGCAGCCCGGGACTAGCGGGGGGCACCGGGGAGCTGTTTTTT. Amino acid sequence: CASSPGLAGGTGELFF.

The genes are TRBV28 and TRBJ1-1, with 8 nucleotides matching TRBD1. V shed 9 bases and J 7 bases; nucleotides not matched to a gene: 13. Germline CDR1 MDHEN, CDR2 SYDVKM. CDR3 length: 14 amino acids. Here the CDR3 DNA reads TGTGCCAGTACGCCTTGGGCAGGGGGCAGTGAAGCTTTCTTT. Protein product: CASTPWAGGSEAFF.

V and J are TRBV5-4 and TRBJ2-7; 8 nucleotides agree with TRBD2. V lost 7 bases, J lost 7 bases, and 7 bases stayed unmatched. Germline V lookup: CDR1 SGHNT, CDR2 YYREEE (reference sequence). The CDR3 runs 12 residues. The CDR3 region is CASAGGGWEQYF. Here the CDR3 DNA reads TGTGCCAGCGCGGGGGGTGGCTGGGAGCAGTACTTC.

The chain is built from TRBV12-3 or TRBV12-4 and TRBJ2-5, with D possibly TRBD1 on 5 matching bases. The germline V and J ends were trimmed by 5 bases and 2 bases, with 9 bases remaining between them. This CDR3 comprises 13 residues. CDR3 coding DNA: TGTGCCAGCAGTGACCAGGGACAAGAGACCCAGTACTTC. As protein: CASSDQGQETQYF.

The chain has TRBV28 and TRBJ1-4; no clear D. This CDR3 contains 14 residues. Deletions cut 7 bases from V and 7 bases from J, with 16 bases between. The germline V gene has CDR1 MDHEN and CDR2 SYDVKM. Here the CDR3 DNA reads TGTGCCAGCAACCGAGGGCCTTGGGGTGAAAAACTGTTTTTT. It translates to CASNRGPWGEKLFF.